This is a list of T cell receptor beta chains from one sample in a study of T-cell reconstitution after alpha-beta-depleted transplantation in children. A single record per CDR3 protein comes from TCRdb applying MiXCR to the PCR reads. The profile shows around 6,100 distinct CDR3 sequences, 16% of them singletons. The sample in question was PBMCs, mostly from graft donor cells, obtained 60 days after TCRalphabeta/CD19-depleted stem cell transplant. These receptors came from a male patient younger than 18 who had a stem cell transplant for acute myeloid leukemia, so the T cells may come from the graft donor. The conserved cysteine and the conserved F or W are not part of the CDR3 here.

CDR3aa: ASSGASGSYEQY; j_gene: TRBJ2-7; v_gene: TRBV5-4
CDR3aa: STWGRFTDTQY; j_gene: TRBJ2-3; v_gene: TRBV20-1
CDR3aa: ASSPSSSGNTIY; j_gene: TRBJ1-3; v_gene: TRBV18
CDR3aa: SALAGGRETQY; j_gene: TRBJ2-5; v_gene: TRBV29-1
CDR3aa: ASSHAPGLAGGYEKNEQF; j_gene: TRBJ2-1; v_gene: TRBV4-1
CDR3aa: SAGNTLNTEAF; j_gene: TRBJ1-1; v_gene: TRBV20-1
CDR3aa: ASTQDKDFLYGYT; j_gene: TRBJ1-2; v_gene: TRBV3-1
CDR3aa: ASSYGLAGTGELF; j_gene: TRBJ2-2; v_gene: TRBV6-2/TRBV6-3
CDR3aa: ASSPDAGIWNEQF; j_gene: TRBJ2-1; v_gene: TRBV5-1
CDR3aa: ASSSGGGGKNIQY; j_gene: TRBJ2-4; v_gene: TRBV7-2
CDR3aa: ASSLSTGPTSGANVLT; j_gene: TRBJ2-6; v_gene: TRBV5-7
CDR3aa: ATSKLAGVGEQF; j_gene: TRBJ2-1; v_gene: TRBV24-1
CDR3aa: ASSPLRRPLAKNIQY; j_gene: TRBJ2-4; v_gene: TRBV5-6
CDR3aa: ASSLVWDRGSNEQF; j_gene: TRBJ2-1; v_gene: TRBV7-2
CDR3aa: ASSYSGIGDGYT; j_gene: TRBJ1-2; v_gene: TRBV6-5
CDR3aa: SARDQLRGGLYNSPLH; j_gene: TRBJ1-6; v_gene: TRBV20-1
CDR3aa: SASPGQGFGEQY; j_gene: TRBJ2-7; v_gene: TRBV20-1
CDR3aa: ASSQDTVNTEAF; j_gene: TRBJ1-1; v_gene: TRBV4-3
CDR3aa: ASSAGDSETQY; j_gene: TRBJ2-5; v_gene: TRBV5-1
CDR3aa: ASSKMVKAPYRVLYGYT; j_gene: TRBJ1-2; v_gene: TRBV21-1
CDR3aa: ASTPGAHPGDTQY; j_gene: TRBJ2-3; v_gene: TRBV5-1
CDR3aa: ASTLLNSGANVLT; j_gene: TRBJ2-6; v_gene: TRBV19
CDR3aa: AWSGDTEAF; j_gene: TRBJ1-1; v_gene: TRBV30
CDR3aa: ASSLGGTSGRNEQF; j_gene: TRBJ2-1; v_gene: TRBV12-3/TRBV12-4
CDR3aa: ATSRDRQGNQPQH; j_gene: TRBJ1-5; v_gene: TRBV15
CDR3aa: ATSDTSTSGPETQY; j_gene: TRBJ2-5; v_gene: TRBV24-1
CDR3aa: ASSLGTGFTDTQY; j_gene: TRBJ2-3; v_gene: TRBV28
CDR3aa: ASSLNTLDEQY; j_gene: TRBJ2-7; v_gene: TRBV7-9
CDR3aa: ASSSTSGASYNEQF; j_gene: TRBJ2-1; v_gene: TRBV7-7
CDR3aa: ASSLQGINEKLF; j_gene: TRBJ1-4; v_gene: TRBV5-1
CDR3aa: ASSYDGGNTGELF; j_gene: TRBJ2-2; v_gene: TRBV6-5
CDR3aa: ASSRTSGSTAYNEQF; j_gene: TRBJ2-1; v_gene: TRBV3-1
CDR3aa: ASSSSTDSYNEQF; j_gene: TRBJ2-1; v_gene: TRBV7-3
CDR3aa: ASSSGGSGNTIY; j_gene: TRBJ1-3; v_gene: TRBV7-9
CDR3aa: ASSLGRSGNTIY; j_gene: TRBJ1-3; v_gene: TRBV12-3/TRBV12-4
CDR3aa: ASSLGGNRNTEAF; j_gene: TRBJ1-1; v_gene: TRBV4-3
CDR3aa: ASSPMGAREKLF; j_gene: TRBJ1-4; v_gene: TRBV6-5
CDR3aa: SARVDGYT; j_gene: TRBJ1-2; v_gene: TRBV20-1
CDR3aa: ASSIGTGRADTQY; j_gene: TRBJ2-3; v_gene: TRBV19
CDR3aa: ATSHRGQGKETQY; j_gene: TRBJ2-5; v_gene: TRBV15
CDR3aa: ASSLSDRVSSYEQY; j_gene: TRBJ2-7; v_gene: TRBV27
CDR3aa: ASSQVVLGGRGQETQY; j_gene: TRBJ2-5; v_gene: TRBV4-3
CDR3aa: AWSVPHRRTDTQY; j_gene: TRBJ2-3; v_gene: TRBV30